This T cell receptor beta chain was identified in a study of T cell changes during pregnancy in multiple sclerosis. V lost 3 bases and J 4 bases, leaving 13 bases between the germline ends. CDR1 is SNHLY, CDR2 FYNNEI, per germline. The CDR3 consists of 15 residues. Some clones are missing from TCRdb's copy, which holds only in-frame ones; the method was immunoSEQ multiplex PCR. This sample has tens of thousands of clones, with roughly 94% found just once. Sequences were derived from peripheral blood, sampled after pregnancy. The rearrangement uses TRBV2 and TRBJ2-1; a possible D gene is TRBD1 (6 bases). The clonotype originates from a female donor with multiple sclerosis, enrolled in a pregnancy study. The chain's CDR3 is CASSDRDTNYNEQFF. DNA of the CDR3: TGTGCCAGCAGTGACAGGGACACAAATTACAATGAGCAGTTCTTC.